This T cell receptor (beta chain) appears in the sequencing data of a study of cytomegalovirus exposure and HLA in healthy donors. Study overall: When 350 to 500 donors were genotyped, roughly four fifths of them were found to fall in the Caucasian-associated ancestry cluster.

With V trimmed by 4 bases and J by 5 bases, 4 bases remained unmatched. Germline V CDR1 and CDR2: GTSNPN, SVGIG (reference sequence). The CDR3 contains 13 residues. PCR used 60 Vbeta primers and 13 Jbeta primers. Here immunoSEQ multiplex PCR was the method, and the copy in TCRdb shows in-frame clones only, minus some. The repertoire holds approximately 170,000 clones, with approximately 80% as singletons. Sequences were obtained from PBMCs. The chain recombines TRBV30 with TRBJ2-3; the match to TRBD1 covers 9 bases. The sequence derives from a woman aged 40 to 49 in good health and CMV-seropositive. The CDR3 nucleotides are TGTGCCTGGACGGGACAGGGTGGAGATACGCAGTATTTT. Translation gives CAWTGQGGDTQYF.